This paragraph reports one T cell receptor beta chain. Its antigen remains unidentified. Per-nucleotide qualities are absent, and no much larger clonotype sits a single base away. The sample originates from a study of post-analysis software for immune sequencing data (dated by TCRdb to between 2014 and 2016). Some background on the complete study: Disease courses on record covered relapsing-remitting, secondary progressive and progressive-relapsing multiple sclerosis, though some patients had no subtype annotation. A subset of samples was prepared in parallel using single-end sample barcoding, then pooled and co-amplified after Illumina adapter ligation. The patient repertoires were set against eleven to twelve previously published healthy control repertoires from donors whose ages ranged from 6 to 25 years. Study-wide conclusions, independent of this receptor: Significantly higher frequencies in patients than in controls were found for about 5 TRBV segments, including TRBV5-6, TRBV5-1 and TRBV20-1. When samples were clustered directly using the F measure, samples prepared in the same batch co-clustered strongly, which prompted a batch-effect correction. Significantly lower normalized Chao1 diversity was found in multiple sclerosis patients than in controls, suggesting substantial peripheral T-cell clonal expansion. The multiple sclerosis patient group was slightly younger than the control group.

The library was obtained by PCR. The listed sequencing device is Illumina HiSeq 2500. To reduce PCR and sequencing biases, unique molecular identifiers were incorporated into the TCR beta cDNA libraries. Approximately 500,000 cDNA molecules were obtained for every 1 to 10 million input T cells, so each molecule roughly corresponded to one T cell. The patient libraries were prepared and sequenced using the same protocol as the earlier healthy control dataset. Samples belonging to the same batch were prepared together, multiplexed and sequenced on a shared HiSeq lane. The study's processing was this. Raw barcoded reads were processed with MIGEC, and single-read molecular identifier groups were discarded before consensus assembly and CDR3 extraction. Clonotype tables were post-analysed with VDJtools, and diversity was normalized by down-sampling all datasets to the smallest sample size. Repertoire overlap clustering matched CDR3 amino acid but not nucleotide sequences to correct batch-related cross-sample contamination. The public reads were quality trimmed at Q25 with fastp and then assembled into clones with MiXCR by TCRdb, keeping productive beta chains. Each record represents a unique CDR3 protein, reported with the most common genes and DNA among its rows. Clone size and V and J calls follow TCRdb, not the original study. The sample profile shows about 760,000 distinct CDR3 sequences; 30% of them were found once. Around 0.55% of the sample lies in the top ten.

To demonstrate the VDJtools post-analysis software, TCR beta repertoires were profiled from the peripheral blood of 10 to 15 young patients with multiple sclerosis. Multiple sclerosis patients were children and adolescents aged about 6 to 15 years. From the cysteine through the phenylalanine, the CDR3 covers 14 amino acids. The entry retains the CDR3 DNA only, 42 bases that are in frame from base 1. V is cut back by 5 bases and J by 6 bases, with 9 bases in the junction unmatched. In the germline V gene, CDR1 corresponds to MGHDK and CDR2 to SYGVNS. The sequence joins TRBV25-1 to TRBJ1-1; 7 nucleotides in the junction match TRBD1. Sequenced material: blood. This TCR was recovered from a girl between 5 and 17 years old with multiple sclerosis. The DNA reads TGTGCCAGCAGTTTGCCGGGGACAGTGGCTGAAGCTTTCTTT. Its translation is CASSLPGTVAEAFF.